This TCR beta chain was sequenced for a study of CD8+CD57+ T cells in acquired aplastic anemia. This clonotype came up many times. Patients selected for sequencing had displayed CD8+CD57+ cell expansion by flow cytometry. This CDR3 comprises 11 residues. V dropped 8 bases and J dropped 5 bases, with 8 bases sitting between them. Germline CDR1 and CDR2: KGHDR and SFDVKD. According to the study, genomic DNA was the template for TCR beta VDJ and CDR3 profiling. TCRdb recomputed calls from the reads with MiXCR, one row per CDR3 protein. The sample consists of under 200,000 distinct CDR3 sequences, 40% to 60% of them appearing once.

The source of this sequence is a human donor with aplastic anemia. The chain uses TRBV24-1 and TRBJ1-1; D possibly corresponds to TRBD1 (6 bases). The sequencing sample was made of sorted CD4+, CD8+, or CD8+CD57+ T cells (not recorded which) from PBMCs. The CDR3 reads CATKTGTEAFF. CDR3 sequence (DNA): TGTGCCACCAAAACAGGGACTGAAGCTTTCTTT.